This T cell receptor (beta chain) was recovered during a study of T cell responses to AZD1222 COVID-19 vaccine. Study conclusions and caveats: Seropositive at baseline were only a handful of AZD1222 recipients. Repertoire samples came only from after the peak T cell response.

As concerns this clone: Its antigen is as yet unknown.

Measured with immunoSEQ multiplex PCR; TCRdb has only the in-frame clones, and not every one. The data hold around 130,000 clones, with 90% to 95% observed a single time. Germline CDR1 SGHRS, CDR2 YFSETQ. Between the trimmed V and J ends, which lost 2 bases and 7 bases, there was a span of 9 bases. This CDR3 region has 13 residues. The source material was peripheral blood, sampled on day 0 of AZD1222 vaccination. This TCR derives from an adult in good health. The chain uses TRBV5-1 and TRBJ1-4, with TRBD1 as a possible D gene (6 bases). CDR3 sequence (DNA): TGCGCCAGCAGCTTACAGGGTGGTGAAAAACTGTTTTTT. Its protein product is CASSLQGGEKLFF. Filled out from reference TRBV5-1 and TRBJ1-4, the complete variable domain reads KAGVTQTPRYLIKTRGQQVTLSCSPISGHRSVSWYQQTPGQGLQFLFEYFSETQRNKGNFPGRFSGRQFSNSRSEMNVSTLELGDSALYLCASSLQGGEKLFFGSGTQLSVL.